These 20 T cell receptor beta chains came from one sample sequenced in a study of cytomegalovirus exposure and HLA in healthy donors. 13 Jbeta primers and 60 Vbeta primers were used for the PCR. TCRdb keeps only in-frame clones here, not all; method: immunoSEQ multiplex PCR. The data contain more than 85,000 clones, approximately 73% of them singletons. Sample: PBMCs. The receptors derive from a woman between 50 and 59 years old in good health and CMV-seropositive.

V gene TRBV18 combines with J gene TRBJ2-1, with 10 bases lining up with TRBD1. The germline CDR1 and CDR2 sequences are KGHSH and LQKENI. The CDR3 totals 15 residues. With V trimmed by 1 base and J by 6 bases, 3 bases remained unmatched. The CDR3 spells CASSPRWDRGNEQFF. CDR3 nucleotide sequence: TGTGCCAGCTCACCACGGTGGGACAGGGGCAATGAGCAGTTCTTC.

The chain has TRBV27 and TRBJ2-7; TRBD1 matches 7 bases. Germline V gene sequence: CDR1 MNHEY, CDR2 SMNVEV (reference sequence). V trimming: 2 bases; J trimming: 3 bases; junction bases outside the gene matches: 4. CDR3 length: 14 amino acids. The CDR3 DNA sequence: TGTGCCAGCAGTTTAAGGCAGGGGGACTACGAGCAGTACTTC. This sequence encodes CASSLRQGDYEQYF.

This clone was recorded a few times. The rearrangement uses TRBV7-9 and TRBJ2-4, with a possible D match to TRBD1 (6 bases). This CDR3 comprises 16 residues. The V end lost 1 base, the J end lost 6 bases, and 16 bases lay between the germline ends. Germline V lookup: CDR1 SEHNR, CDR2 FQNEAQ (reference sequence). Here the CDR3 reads CASSLGGQSSVNIQYF. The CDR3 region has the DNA TGTGCCAGCAGCTTAGGGGGACAATCTTCGGTAAACATTCAGTACTTC.

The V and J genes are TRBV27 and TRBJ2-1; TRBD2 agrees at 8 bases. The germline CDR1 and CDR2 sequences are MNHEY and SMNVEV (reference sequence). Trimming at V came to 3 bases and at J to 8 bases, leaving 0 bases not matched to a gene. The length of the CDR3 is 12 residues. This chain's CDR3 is CASSLREDEQFF. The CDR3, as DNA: TGTGCCAGCAGTTTGCGGGAGGATGAGCAGTTCTTC.

The CDR3 loop is CASSHSGRASGGELFF. The CDR3 nucleotides are TGTGCCAGCAGCCATAGCGGGAGGGCCAGTGGCGGGGAGCTGTTTTTT. The rearrangement joins TRBV7-3 to TRBJ2-2, with 11 bases lining up with TRBD2. CDR3 length: 16 amino acids. The V gene's germline CDR1 is SGHTA and CDR2 FQGTGA. V gave up 5 bases and J gave up 7 bases; unmatched junction bases: 9. Full variable domain (rest looked up from reference TRBV7-3 and TRBJ2-2): GAGVSQTPSNKVTEKGKYVELRCDPISGHTALYWYRQSLGQGPEFLIYFQGTGAADDSGLPNDRFFAVRPEGSVSTLKIQRTERGDSAVYLCASSHSGRASGGELFFGEGSRLTVL.

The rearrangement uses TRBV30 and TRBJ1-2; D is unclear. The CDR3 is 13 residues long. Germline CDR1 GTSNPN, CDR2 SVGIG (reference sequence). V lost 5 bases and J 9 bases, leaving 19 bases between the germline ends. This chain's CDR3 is CAWLFEGLGRYTF. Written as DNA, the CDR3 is TGTGCCTGGCTTTTCGAGGGCCTTGGGCGCTACACCTTC.

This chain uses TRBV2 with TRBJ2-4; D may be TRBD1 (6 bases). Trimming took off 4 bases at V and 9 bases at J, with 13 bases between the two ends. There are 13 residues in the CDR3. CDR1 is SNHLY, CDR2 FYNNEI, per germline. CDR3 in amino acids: CASSATVRGIQYF. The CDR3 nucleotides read TGTGCCAGCAGTGCTACAGTCAGGGGCATTCAGTACTTC.

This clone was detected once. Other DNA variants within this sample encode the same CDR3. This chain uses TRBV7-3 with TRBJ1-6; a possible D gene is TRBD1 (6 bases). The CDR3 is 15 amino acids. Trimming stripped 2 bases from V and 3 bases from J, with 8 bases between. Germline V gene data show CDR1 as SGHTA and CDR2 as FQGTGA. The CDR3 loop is CASSLGTSYNSPLHF. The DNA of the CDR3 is TGTGCCAGCAGCTTAGGGACAAGCTATAATTCACCCCTCCACTTT.

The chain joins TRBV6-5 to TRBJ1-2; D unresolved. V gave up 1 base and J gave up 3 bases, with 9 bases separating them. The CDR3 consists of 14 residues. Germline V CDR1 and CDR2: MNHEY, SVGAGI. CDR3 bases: TGTGCCAGCAGTTACTTGCCCGGGGACTATGGCTACACCTTC. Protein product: CASSYLPGDYGYTF.

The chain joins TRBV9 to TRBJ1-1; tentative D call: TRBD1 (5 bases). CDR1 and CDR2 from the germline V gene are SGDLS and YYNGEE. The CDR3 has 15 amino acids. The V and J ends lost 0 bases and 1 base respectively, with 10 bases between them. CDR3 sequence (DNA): TGTGCCAGCAGCGTAGTCGGGGGATCGAACACTGAAGCTTTCTTT. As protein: CASSVVGGSNTEAFF.

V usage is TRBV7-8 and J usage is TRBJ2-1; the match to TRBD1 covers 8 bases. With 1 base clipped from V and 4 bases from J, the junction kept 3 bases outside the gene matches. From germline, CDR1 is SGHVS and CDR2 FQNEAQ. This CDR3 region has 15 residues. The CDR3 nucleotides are TGTGCCAGCAGCTTAGACCAGGGGGCTTACAATGAGCAGTTCTTC. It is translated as CASSLDQGAYNEQFF. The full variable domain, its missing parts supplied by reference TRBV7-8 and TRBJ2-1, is GAGVSQSPRYKVAKRGQDVALRCDPISGHVSLFWYQQALGQGPEFLTYFQNEAQLDKSGLPSDRFFAERPEGSVSTLKIQRTQQEDSAVYLCASSLDQGAYNEQFFGPGTRLTVL.

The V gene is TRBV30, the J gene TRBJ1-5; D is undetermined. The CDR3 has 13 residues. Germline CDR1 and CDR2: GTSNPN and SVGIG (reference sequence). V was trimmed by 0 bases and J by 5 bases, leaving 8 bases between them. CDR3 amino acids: CAWSVRGDQPQHF. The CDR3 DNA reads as TGTGCCTGGAGTGTACGAGGAGATCAGCCCCAGCATTTT.

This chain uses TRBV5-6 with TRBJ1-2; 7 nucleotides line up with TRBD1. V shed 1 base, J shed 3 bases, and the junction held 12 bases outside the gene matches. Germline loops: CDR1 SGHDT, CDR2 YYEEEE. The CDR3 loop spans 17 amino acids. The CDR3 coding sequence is TGTGCCAGCAGCTTGCCTACAGGTTTTACAGGGGACTATGGCTACACCTTC. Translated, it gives CASSLPTGFTGDYGYTF.

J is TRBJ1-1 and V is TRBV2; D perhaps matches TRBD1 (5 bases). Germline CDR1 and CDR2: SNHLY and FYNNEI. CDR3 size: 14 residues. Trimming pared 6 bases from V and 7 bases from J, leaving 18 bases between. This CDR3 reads CASSRAGHWGEAFF. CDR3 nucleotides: TGTGCCAGCAGCCGTGCCGGACACTGGGGTGAAGCTTTCTTT.

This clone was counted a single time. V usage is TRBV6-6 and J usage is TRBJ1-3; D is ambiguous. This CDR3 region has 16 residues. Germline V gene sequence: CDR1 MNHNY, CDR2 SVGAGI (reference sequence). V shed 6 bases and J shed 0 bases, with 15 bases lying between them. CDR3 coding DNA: TGTGCCAGCAGGGGAGGGAGCTGGGACTCTGGAAACACCATATATTTT. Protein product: CASRGGSWDSGNTIYF.

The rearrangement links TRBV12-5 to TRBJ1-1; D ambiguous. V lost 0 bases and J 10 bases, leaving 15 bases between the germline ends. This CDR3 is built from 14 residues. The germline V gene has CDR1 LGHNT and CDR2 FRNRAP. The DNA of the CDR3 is TGTGCTAGTGGTTTGGTACCCCTCGGGTTCGGAGCTTTCTTT. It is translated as CASGLVPLGFGAFF.

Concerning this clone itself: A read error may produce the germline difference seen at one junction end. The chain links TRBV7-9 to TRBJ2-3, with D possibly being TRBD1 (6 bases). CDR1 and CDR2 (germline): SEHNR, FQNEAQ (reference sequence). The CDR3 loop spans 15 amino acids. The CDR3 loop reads CSSSLDRDSTDTQYF. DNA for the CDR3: TGTTCCAGCAGCTTGGACAGAGATAGCACAGATACGCAGTATTTT.

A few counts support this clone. CDR3 DNA sequence: TGTGCCAGCAGTGAGACTATTAATCAGCCCCAGCATTTT. As protein: CASSETINQPQHF. The rearrangement joins TRBV6-1 to TRBJ1-5; no definite D call. V lost 3 bases to trimming and J lost 4 bases, with 7 bases between them. This CDR3 is built from 13 residues. Germline-derived CDR1 and CDR2 are MNHNS and SASEGT.

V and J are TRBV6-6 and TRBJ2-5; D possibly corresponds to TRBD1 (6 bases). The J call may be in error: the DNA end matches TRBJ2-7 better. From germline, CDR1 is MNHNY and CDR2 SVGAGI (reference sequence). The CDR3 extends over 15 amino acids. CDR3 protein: CASSPDRQAAYEQYF. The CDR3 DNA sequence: TGTGCCAGCAGTCCGGACCGACAGGCCGCCTACGAGCAGTACTTC.

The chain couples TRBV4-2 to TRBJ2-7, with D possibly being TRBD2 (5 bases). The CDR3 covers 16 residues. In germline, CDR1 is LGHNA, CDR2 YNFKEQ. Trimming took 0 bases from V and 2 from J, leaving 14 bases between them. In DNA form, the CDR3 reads TGTGCCAGCAGCCAAGAGAGGGCTCATAGGGCCTACGAGCAGTACTTC. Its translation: CASSQERAHRAYEQYF.